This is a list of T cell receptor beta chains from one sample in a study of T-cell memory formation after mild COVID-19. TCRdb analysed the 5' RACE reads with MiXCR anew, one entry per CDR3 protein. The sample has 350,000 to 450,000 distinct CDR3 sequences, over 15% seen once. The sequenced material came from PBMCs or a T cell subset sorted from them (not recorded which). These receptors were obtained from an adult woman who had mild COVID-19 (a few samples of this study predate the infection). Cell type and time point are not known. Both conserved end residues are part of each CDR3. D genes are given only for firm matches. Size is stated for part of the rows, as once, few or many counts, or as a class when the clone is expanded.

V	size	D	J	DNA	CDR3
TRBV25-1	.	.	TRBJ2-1	TGTGCCAGCAGTGAATTTTACAGGGAGTTCTTC	CASSEFYREFF
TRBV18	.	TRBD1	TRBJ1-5	TGTGCCAGCTCACCAATCAGACAGGGATCTTATAGCAATCAGCCCCAGCATTTT	CASSPIRQGSYSNQPQHF
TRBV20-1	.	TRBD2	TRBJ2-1	TGCAGTGCCGCGCAACGTGGACTAGCGGGAGACAATGAGCAGTTCTTC	CSAAQRGLAGDNEQFF
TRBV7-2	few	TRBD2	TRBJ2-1	TGTGCCAGCAGCTTAGGACTAGCAAAGTTCTTC	CASSLGLAKFF
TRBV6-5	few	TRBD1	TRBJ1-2	TGTGCCAGCAGTACCGGGACAGGGGGTAGTTCTTATGGCTACACCTTC	CASSTGTGGSSYGYTF
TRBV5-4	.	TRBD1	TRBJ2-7	TGTGCCAGCAGTCCGGAGGGGACAGGGTCCGAGCAGTACTTC	CASSPEGTGSEQYF
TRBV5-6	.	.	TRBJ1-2	TGTGCCAGCAGCCGGGGCCCTACAGGGACCTATGGCTACACCTTC	CASSRGPTGTYGYTF
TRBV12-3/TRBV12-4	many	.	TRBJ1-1	TGTGCCAGCAGACATGATCGGGCCCAGGGGAGTGTTTGGACTGAAGCTTTCTTT	CASRHDRAQGSVWTEAFF
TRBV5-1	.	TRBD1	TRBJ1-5	TGCGCCAGCAGCTTGGAAGGGGGCCGAGATCCCCAGCATTTT	CASSLEGGRDPQHF
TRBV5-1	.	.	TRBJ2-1	TGCGCCAGCAGCTTGGGGGGGAGCTTGGGGACCAATGAGCAGTTCTTC	CASSLGGSLGTNEQFF
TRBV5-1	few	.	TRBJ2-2	TGCGCCAGCAGCTTGGGCAGGGGTATTGGCGGGGAGCTGTTTTTT	CASSLGRGIGGELFF
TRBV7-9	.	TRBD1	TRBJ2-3	TGTGCCAGCAGCTTAGCGACAGGGGTTAAGGATACGCAGTATTTT	CASSLATGVKDTQYF
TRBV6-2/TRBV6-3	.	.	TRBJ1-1	TGTGCCAGCAGTTACAGGACTGAAGCTTTCTTT	CASSYRTEAFF
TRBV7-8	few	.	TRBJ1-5	TGTGCCAGCAGCTTAGAACGGACGTATCAGCCCCAGCATTTT	CASSLERTYQPQHF
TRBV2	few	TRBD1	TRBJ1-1	TGTGCCAGCAGTGACCGGGACAGGGGCACTGAAGCTTTCTTT	CASSDRDRGTEAFF